Shown below are 27 T cell receptor beta chains from a single sample sequenced in a study of regulatory T cells in long-lasting Graves disease. Arm-PCR of CDR3 regions and iRepertoire HTBI primers were the basis on which TCR beta libraries were built. TCRdb reanalysed the multiplex PCR reads using MiXCR and keeps one entry per CDR3 protein. The profile shows around 400,000 distinct CDR3 sequences, 10% to 15% of them singletons. The time point denotes: newly diagnosed GD, antithyroid drugs for less than 3 months. The TCR library used RNA extracted from PBMCs. In addition, the sample was reused for a study of T cells in Graves' hyperthyroidism and ophthalmopathy.

Sequenced here: peripheral blood mononuclear cells (PBMCs), sampled at new diagnosis, from a patient treated with antithyroid drugs. The receptors originated from a woman between 18 and 29 years old with Graves disease.

This clonotype appeared many times. This chain uses TRBV28 with TRBJ2-5; D gene ambiguous. Germline CDR1 reads MDHEN; CDR2 reads SYDVKM. The CDR3 is 17 amino acids. Trimming pared 7 bases from V and 2 bases from J, leaving 23 bases between. In DNA form, the CDR3 reads TGTGCCAGCACCCACACCTCATACACGGGTGGACAAGAGACCCAGTACTTC. Amino acid sequence: CASTHTSYTGGQETQYF.

This clonotype occurred many times. The rearrangement links TRBV7-9 to TRBJ1-6; D possibly corresponds to TRBD1 (6 bases). Germline CDR1 SEHNR, CDR2 FQNEAQ (reference sequence). The CDR3 sequence is 15 residues long. V was pared by 5 bases and J by 0 bases, with 8 bases between. CDR3 nucleotides: TGTGCCAGCAGCCAGGGGTACTCCTATAATTCACCCCTCCACTTT. Its translation is CASSQGYSYNSPLHF.

This clonotype was seen at least ten times. V gene TRBV19 combines with J gene TRBJ1-5; maybe TRBD1 (5 bases). The length of the CDR3 is 14 residues. Germline V gene lookup returns CDR1 LNHDA and CDR2 SQIVND (reference sequence). Trimming left V 3 bases short and J 7 bases short, with 13 bases between. The CDR3 reads CASSIRGRWQPQHF. The DNA of the CDR3 is TGTGCCAGTAGTATCCGGGGACGGTGGCAGCCCCAGCATTTT.

The chain combines TRBV14 with TRBJ2-7; D unresolved. Germline V gene sequence: CDR1 SGHDN, CDR2 FVKESK. The CDR3 has 15 residues. Trimming pared 4 bases from V and 6 bases from J, leaving 19 bases between. The CDR3 reads CASSRTSDERLEQYF. In nucleotides, the CDR3 is TGTGCCAGCAGCCGGACCTCTGACGAGAGACTCGAGCAGTACTTC.

The rearrangement links TRBV10-3 to TRBJ2-2, with no clear D. The CDR3 runs to 14 residues. The V gene's germline CDR1 is ENHRY and CDR2 SYGVKD. V was trimmed by 3 bases and J by 0 bases, leaving 5 bases between them. The CDR3 protein is CAISDSANTGELFF. The CDR3 DNA reads as TGTGCCATCAGTGACTCTGCGAACACCGGGGAGCTGTTTTTT.

As concerns this clonotype: A much larger clone is a single base away; this may be a read error. V and J are TRBV27 and TRBJ1-1; D is unclear. Per the germline V gene, CDR1 is MNHEY and CDR2 is SMNVEV (reference sequence). This CDR3 region has 15 residues. The CDR3 is CVSSLSLRGNTEAFF. For the CDR3, the DNA is TGTGTCAGCAGTTTATCCCTACGGGGGAACACTGAAGCTTTCTTT.

This clonotype has ten or more counts. V and J are TRBV6-1 and TRBJ1-5; TRBD1 is a possible D gene (5 bases). This CDR3 is 14 amino acids long. Trimming removed 0 bases from V and 7 bases from J, with 10 bases in between. Germline V gene sequence: CDR1 MNHNS, CDR2 SASEGT. The DNA for the CDR3 is TGTGCCAGCAGTGAAGCTGGGGGAGGACAGCCCCAGCATTTT. Protein: CASSEAGGGQPQHF.

This clonotype was counted many times. The chain employs TRBV20-1 and TRBJ2-5; D possibly uses TRBD1 or TRBD2 (5 bases each). Germline loops: CDR1 DFQATT, CDR2 SNEGSKA (reference sequence). The V end was cut by 6 bases, the J end by 2 bases, with 10 bases between. The CDR3 has 12 amino acids. CDR3 in DNA: TGCAGTGCCCTCGGGGCTCAAGAGACCCAGTACTTC. Protein sequence: CSALGAQETQYF.

DNA of the CDR3: TGCAGTGCTAGAGATTCGGGTGGGGGCGCAGGTAGCGGGAGGCTCGAGCAGTACTTC. Encoded protein: CSARDSGGGAGSGRLEQYF. This chain uses TRBV20-1 with TRBJ2-7, with 10 bases aligning to TRBD2. Germline assignment: CDR1 DFQATT and CDR2 SNEGSKA (reference sequence). V trimming: 0 bases; J trimming: 6 bases; junction bases outside the gene matches: 20. This CDR3 comprises 19 residues.

This clonotype was seen a handful of times. V is TRBV5-1 and J is TRBJ1-1; D is undetermined. V was clipped by 4 bases and J by 0 bases, with 16 bases between them. The germline CDR1 and CDR2 sequences are SGHRS and YFSETQ. The CDR3 spans 16 residues. For the CDR3, the DNA is TGCGCCAGCAGCAAACTACAAGGAGCTATGAACACTGAAGCTTTCTTT. Its translation is CASSKLQGAMNTEAFF.

The chain links TRBV20-1 to TRBJ1-1; D is possibly TRBD1 (5 bases). The V and J ends lost 0 bases and 5 bases respectively, with 22 bases between them. Germline V CDR1 and CDR2: DFQATT, SNEGSKA (reference sequence). The CDR3 extends over 17 amino acids. The CDR3 nucleotides read TGCAGTGCTAGAGATTGGACACAACAGAAGGGTGGGACTGAAGCTTTCTTT. The encoded protein is CSARDWTQQKGGTEAFF.

The rearrangement links TRBV2 to TRBJ1-5; D unclear. CDR3 length equals 14 residues. Per germline, CDR1 SNHLY and CDR2 FYNNEI. V lost 6 bases, J lost 7 bases, and 16 bases lay in between. The CDR3 DNA reads as TGTGCCAGCAGGGCGAGGCGGTCAGGCCAGCCCCAGCATTTT. Protein sequence: CASRARRSGQPQHF.

This clonotype has at least ten counts. In DNA form, the CDR3 reads TGTGCCAGTAGCCGCGGACAGGGAGTCTTCGTTCAGCCCCAGCATTTT. This codes for CASSRGQGVFVQPQHF. This chain joins TRBV19 and TRBJ1-5, with 8 bases lining up with TRBD1. The CDR3 loop spans 16 amino acids. In germline, CDR1 is LNHDA, CDR2 SQIVND (reference sequence). V gave up 6 bases and J gave up 6 bases; unmatched junction bases: 13.

In this sample, this clonotype turned up a few times. The genes are TRBV5-1 and TRBJ2-3; D remains unclear. Germline V gene data show CDR1 as SGHRS and CDR2 as YFSETQ. The length of the CDR3 is 16 residues. Trimming took off 4 bases at V and 1 base at J, with 16 bases between the two ends. The CDR3 DNA is TGCGCCAGCAGCCGGGCCCTGGTCCGACGCACAGATACGCAGTATTTT. Encoded protein: CASSRALVRRTDTQYF.

The rearrangement joins TRBV28 to TRBJ2-1, with D uncertain. The CDR3 has 15 residues. CDR1 and CDR2 (germline): MDHEN, SYDVKM. V lost 4 bases and J 4 bases, leaving 14 bases between the germline ends. CDR3 coding DNA: TGTGCCAGCAGTTCTAACCCCCTGGATTACAATGAGCAGTTCTTC. Protein: CASSSNPLDYNEQFF.

This clonotype was observed many times. The chain joins TRBV20-1 to TRBJ2-6, with D hard to call. CDR3 size: 15 residues. Germline V gives CDR1 DFQATT, CDR2 SNEGSKA (reference sequence). Deletions cut 3 bases from V and 2 bases from J, with 11 bases between. In DNA form, the CDR3 reads TGCAGTGCTAGGGGGTCCAAACCTGGGGCCAACGTCCTGACTTTC. Protein: CSARGSKPGANVLTF.

This clonotype came up many times. The chain links TRBV18 to TRBJ1-1, with D tentatively TRBD1 (6 bases). The CDR3 consists of 16 residues. V was pared by 5 bases and J by 4 bases, with 20 bases between. CDR1 is KGHSH, CDR2 LQKENI, per germline. The CDR3 sequence: CASSAQGSLLFTEAFF. The CDR3 DNA sequence: TGTGCCAGCTCAGCACAGGGTTCGTTGTTGTTCACTGAAGCTTTCTTT.

The V and J genes are TRBV20-1 and TRBJ2-7; the match to TRBD1 covers 7 bases. The trim removed 0 bases at V and 4 bases at J, leaving 12 bases unmatched. This CDR3 contains 16 residues. Germline lookup yields CDR1 DFQATT and CDR2 SNEGSKA (reference sequence). CDR3 nucleotides: TGCAGTGCTAGAGATTCCTCCGGGACAGATTATTACGAGCAGTACTTC. This codes for CSARDSSGTDYYEQYF.

This chain joins TRBV7-9 and TRBJ1-6, with D unclear. Germline loops: CDR1 SEHNR, CDR2 FQNEAQ (reference sequence). Trimming shortened V by 0 bases and J by 10 bases, and 7 bases separated the two germline ends. This CDR3 has 13 residues. CDR3 region: CASSLAKGSPLHF. The CDR3 bases are TGTGCCAGCAGCTTAGCAAAGGGATCACCCCTCCACTTT.

The gene calls are TRBV7-3 and TRBJ2-1; D is ambiguous. The CDR3 spans 15 residues. Trimming shortened V by 5 bases and J by 0 bases, and 11 bases separated the two germline ends. CDR1 is SGHTA and CDR2 is FQGTGA in the germline V gene. The CDR3 DNA is TGTGCCAGCAGCAATACTGCAAGCTCCTACAATGAGCAGTTCTTC. Translated: CASSNTASSYNEQFF.

This clonotype has ten or more counts. The rearrangement joins TRBV7-2 to TRBJ2-7; the D gene is possibly TRBD2 (6 bases). CDR3 length equals 13 residues. Germline values: CDR1 SGHTA, CDR2 FQGNSA. DNA of the CDR3: TGTGCTACCAGCCGCGGGGTCCCCTACGAGCAGTACTTC. It translates to CATSRGVPYEQYF.

This clonotype has at least ten counts. The V gene is TRBV12-3 or TRBV12-4, the J gene TRBJ2-7, with TRBD2 matching over 13 bases. The CDR3 sequence is 14 residues long. The junction had 5 bases not matched to a gene; V was cut back by 6 bases and J by 6 bases. The chain's CDR3 is CASSSTSGRREQYF. In DNA form, the CDR3 reads TGTGCCAGCAGCTCGACTAGCGGGAGGCGCGAGCAGTACTTC.

In this sample, this clonotype turned up many times. V is TRBV2 and J is TRBJ2-7, with D perhaps matching TRBD1 (5 bases). Germline V gene lookup returns CDR1 SNHLY and CDR2 FYNNEI. Trimming removed 5 bases from V and 1 base from J, with 12 bases in between. The CDR3 is 14 residues long. The CDR3 sequence is CASSSGLGSYEQYF. The DNA for the CDR3 is TGTGCCAGCAGTTCAGGGTTAGGGTCCTACGAGCAGTACTTC.

This clonotype was counted between two and nine times. The CDR3 nucleotides read TGCAGTGCTAGATCCGACAGGTACAATGAGCAGTTCTTC. Amino acid sequence: CSARSDRYNEQFF. This chain joins TRBV20-1 and TRBJ2-1; a possible D gene is TRBD1 (6 bases). The V and J ends lost 2 bases and 4 bases respectively, with 9 bases between them. Germline V gene sequence: CDR1 DFQATT, CDR2 SNEGSKA (reference sequence). This CDR3 contains 13 residues.

Many counts were recorded for this clonotype. This CDR3 is CASSEGDRGYEQYF. The CDR3 nucleotides read TGTGCCAGCAGTGAAGGAGACAGGGGTTACGAGCAGTACTTC. The chain uses TRBV2 and TRBJ2-7; 8 bases are shared with TRBD1. The V gene end was trimmed by 1 base and the J gene end by 4 bases; junction bases not matched to a gene: 3. The germline V gene has CDR1 SNHLY and CDR2 FYNNEI. The CDR3 runs 14 residues.

This clonotype was counted ten times or more. The gene calls are TRBV12-3 or TRBV12-4 and TRBJ2-1; TRBD2 agrees at 10 bases. The V and J ends lost 4 bases and 0 bases, in that order; junction bases with no gene match: 12. The CDR3 loop spans 19 amino acids. The CDR3 bases are TGTGCCAGCAGTTCGGGACTAGCGTCCCCCTTAAGCTCCTACAATGAGCAGTTCTTC. Protein sequence: CASSSGLASPLSSYNEQFF.

V usage is TRBV15 and J usage is TRBJ2-5, with 7 bases identical to TRBD2. Trimming cost V 2 bases and J 4 bases; bases outside gene matches: 7. There are 15 residues in the CDR3. Germline V gene lookup returns CDR1 LNHNV and CDR2 YYDKDF (reference sequence). This CDR3 reads CATSRPLPGGETQYF. Here the CDR3 DNA reads TGTGCCACCAGCAGACCCCTTCCGGGGGGAGAGACCCAGTACTTC.